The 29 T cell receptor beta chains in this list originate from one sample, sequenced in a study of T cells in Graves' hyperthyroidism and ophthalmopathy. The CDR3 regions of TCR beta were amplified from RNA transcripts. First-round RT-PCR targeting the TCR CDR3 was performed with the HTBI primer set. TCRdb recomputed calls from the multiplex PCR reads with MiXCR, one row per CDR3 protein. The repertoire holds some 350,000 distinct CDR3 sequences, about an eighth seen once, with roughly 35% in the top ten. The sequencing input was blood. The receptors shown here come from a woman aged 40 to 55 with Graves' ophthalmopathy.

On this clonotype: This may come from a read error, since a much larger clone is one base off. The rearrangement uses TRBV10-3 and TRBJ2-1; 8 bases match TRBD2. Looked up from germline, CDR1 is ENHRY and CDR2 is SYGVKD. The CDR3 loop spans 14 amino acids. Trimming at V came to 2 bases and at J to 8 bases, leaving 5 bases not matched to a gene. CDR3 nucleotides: TGTGCCATCAGTGAGAGCGGGAGATACGATGAGCAGTTCTTC. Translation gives CAISESGRYDEQFF.

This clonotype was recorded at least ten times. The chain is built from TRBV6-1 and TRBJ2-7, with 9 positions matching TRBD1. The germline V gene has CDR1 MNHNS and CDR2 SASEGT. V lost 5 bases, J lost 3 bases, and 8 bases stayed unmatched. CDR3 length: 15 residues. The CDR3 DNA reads TGTGCCAGCAGTAACCCGGGACAGGGACACTACGAGCAGTACTTC. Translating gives CASSNPGQGHYEQYF.

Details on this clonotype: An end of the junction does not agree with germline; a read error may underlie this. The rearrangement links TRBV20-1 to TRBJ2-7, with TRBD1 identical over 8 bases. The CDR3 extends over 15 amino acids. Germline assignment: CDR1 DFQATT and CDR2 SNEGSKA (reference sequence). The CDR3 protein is CSARGDRSTTYEQCF. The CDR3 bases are TGCAGTGCTAGAGGGGACAGGTCGACCACCTACGAGCAGTGCTTC.

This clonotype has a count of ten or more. The CDR3 bases are TGTGCCACCTGGGACAGGCTTTCCTCCTACGAGCAGTACTTC. It encodes CATWDRLSSYEQYF. The chain combines TRBV2 with TRBJ2-7; 8 bases match TRBD1. CDR1 and CDR2 from the germline V gene are SNHLY and FYNNEI. J lost 0 bases, V lost 10 bases, and 8 bases had no gene match. The CDR3 has 14 residues.

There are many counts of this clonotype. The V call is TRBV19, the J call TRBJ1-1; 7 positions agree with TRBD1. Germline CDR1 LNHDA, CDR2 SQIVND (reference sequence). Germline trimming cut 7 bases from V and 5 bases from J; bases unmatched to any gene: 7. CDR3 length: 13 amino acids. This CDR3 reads CASTKTGRTEAFF. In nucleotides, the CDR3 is TGTGCCAGTACTAAGACAGGGAGAACTGAAGCTTTCTTT.

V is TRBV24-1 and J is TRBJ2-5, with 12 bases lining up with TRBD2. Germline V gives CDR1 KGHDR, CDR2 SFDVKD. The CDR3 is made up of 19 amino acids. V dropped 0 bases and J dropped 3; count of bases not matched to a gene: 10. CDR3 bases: TGTGCCACCAGTGATTTGCCAACCTCTAGCGGGAGGGCGGAAGAGACCCAGTACTTC. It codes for CATSDLPTSSGRAEETQYF.

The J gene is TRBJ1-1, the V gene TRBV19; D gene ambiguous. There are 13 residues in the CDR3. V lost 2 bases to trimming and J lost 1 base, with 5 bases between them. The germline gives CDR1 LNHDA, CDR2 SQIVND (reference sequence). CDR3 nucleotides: TGTGCCAGTAGTATAAGGAGGAACACTGAAGCTTTCTTT. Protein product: CASSIRRNTEAFF. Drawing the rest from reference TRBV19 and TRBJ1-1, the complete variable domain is DGGITQSPKYLFRKEGQNVTLSCEQNLNHDAMYWYRQDPGQGLRLIYYSQIVNDFQKGDIAEGYSVSREKKESFPLTVTSAQKNPTAFYLCASSIRRNTEAFFGQGTRLTVV.

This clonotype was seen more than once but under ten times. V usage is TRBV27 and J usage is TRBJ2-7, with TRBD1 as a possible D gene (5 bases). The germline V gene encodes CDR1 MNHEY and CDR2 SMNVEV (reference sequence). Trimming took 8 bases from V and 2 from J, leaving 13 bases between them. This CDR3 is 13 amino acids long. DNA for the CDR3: TGTGCCAGCTCGTGGGGCCGCGCCTACGAGCAGTACTTC. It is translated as CASSWGRAYEQYF.

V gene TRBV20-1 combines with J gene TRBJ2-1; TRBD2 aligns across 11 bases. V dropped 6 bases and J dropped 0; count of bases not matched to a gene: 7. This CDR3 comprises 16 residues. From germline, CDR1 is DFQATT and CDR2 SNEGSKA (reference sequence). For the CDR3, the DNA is TGCAGTGCATCCTCCCTAGCGGGGGGCTCCTACAATGAGCAGTTCTTC. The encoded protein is CSASSLAGGSYNEQFF.

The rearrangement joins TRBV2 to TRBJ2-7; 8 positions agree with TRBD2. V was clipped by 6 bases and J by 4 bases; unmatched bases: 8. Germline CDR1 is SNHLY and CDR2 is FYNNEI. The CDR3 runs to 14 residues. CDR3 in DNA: TGTGCCAGCAGGTCTCGGGAGGGCCTTTACGAGCAGTACTTC. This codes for CASRSREGLYEQYF.

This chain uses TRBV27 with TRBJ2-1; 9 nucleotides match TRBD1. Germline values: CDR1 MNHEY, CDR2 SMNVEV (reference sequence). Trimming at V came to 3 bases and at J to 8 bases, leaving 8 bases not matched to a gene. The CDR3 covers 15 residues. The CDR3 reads CASSLVRDRVDEQFF. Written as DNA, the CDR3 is TGTGCCAGCAGTTTGGTGAGGGACAGGGTCGATGAGCAGTTCTTC.

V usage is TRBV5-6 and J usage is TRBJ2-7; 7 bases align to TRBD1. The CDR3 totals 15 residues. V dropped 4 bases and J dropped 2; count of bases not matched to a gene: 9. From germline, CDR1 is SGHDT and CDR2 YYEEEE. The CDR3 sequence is CASSLAWDSPYEQYF. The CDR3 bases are TGTGCCAGCAGCCTCGCTTGGGACAGCCCCTACGAGCAGTACTTC.

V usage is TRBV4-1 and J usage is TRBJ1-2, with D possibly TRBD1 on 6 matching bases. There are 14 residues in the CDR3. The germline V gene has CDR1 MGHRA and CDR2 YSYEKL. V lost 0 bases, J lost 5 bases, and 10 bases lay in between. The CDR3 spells CASSQEVGGYGYTF. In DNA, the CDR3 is TGCGCCAGCAGCCAAGAAGTAGGGGGGTATGGCTACACCTTC.

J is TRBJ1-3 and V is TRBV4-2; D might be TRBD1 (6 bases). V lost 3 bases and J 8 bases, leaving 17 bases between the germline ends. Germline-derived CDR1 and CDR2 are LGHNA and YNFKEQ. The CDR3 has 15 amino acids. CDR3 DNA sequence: TGTGCCAGCAGCCAGGCCACCATAACAGGGTACACCATATATTTT. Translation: CASSQATITGYTIYF.

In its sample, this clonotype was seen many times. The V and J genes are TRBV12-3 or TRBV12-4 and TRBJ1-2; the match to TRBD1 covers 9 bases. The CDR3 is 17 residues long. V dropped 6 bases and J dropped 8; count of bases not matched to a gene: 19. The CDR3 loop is CASSPIGTGISLKGYTF. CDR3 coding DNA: TGTGCCAGCAGCCCGATAGGGACAGGGATATCTTTAAAGGGCTACACCTTC.

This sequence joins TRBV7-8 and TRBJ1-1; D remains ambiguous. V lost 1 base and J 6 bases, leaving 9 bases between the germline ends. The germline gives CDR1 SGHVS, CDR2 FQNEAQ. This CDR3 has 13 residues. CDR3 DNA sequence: TGTGCCAGCAGCTTAGGTAGCGGGGCTGAAGCTTTCTTT. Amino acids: CASSLGSGAEAFF.

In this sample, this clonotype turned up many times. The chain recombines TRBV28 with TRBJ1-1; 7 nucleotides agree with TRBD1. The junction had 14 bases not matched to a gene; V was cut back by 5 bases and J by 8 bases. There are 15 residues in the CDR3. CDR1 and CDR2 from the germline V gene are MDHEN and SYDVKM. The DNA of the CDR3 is TGTGCCAGCAGTCCCTTTGGGGGTGGGACAGAAGAAGCTTTCTTT. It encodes CASSPFGGGTEEAFF.

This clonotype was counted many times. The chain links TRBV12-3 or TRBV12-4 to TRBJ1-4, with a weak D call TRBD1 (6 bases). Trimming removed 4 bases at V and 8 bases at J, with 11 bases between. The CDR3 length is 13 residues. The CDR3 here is CASSSGVYEKLFF. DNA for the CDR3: TGTGCCAGCAGTTCAGGGGTTTACGAAAAACTGTTTTTT.

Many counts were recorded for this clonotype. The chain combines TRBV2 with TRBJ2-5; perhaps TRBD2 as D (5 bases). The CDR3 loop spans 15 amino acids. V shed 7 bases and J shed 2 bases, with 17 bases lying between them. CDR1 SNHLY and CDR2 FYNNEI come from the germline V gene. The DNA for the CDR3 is TGTGCCAGCAAAATGCGGGCAACTCCGCAAGAGACCCAGTACTTC. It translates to CASKMRATPQETQYF.

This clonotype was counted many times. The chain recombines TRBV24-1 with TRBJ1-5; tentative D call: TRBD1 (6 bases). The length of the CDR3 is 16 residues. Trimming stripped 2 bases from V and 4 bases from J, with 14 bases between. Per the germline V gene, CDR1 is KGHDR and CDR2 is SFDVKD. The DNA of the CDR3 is TGTGCCACCAGTGATTCTCACAGGGCGGGTAATCAGCCCCAGCATTTT. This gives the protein CATSDSHRAGNQPQHF.

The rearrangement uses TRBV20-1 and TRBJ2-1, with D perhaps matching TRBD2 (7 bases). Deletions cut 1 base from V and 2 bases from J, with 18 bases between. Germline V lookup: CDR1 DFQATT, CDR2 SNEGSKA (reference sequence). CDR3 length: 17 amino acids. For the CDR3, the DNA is TGCAGTGCTAGAGGGCGGGGAGGGACAAGAGCCTACAATGAGCAGTTCTTC. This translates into CSARGRGGTRAYNEQFF.

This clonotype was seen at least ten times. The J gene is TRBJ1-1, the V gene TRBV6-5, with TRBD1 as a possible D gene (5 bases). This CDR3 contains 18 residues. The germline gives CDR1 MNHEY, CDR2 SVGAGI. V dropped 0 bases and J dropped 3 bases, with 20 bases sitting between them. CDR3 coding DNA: TGTGCCAGCAGTTACTCCTTTTGGGGGGACCCGCTCTACACTGAAGCTTTCTTT. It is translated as CASSYSFWGDPLYTEAFF.

CDR3 nucleotide sequence: TGTGCCAGCAGTTTAACGAAAGGGGGCCCGGGCTACACCTTC. It encodes CASSLTKGGPGYTF. The chain recombines TRBV12-3 or TRBV12-4 with TRBJ1-2, with 7 bases that match TRBD1. This CDR3 contains 14 residues. Trimming at V came to 2 bases and at J to 8 bases, leaving 8 bases not matched to a gene.

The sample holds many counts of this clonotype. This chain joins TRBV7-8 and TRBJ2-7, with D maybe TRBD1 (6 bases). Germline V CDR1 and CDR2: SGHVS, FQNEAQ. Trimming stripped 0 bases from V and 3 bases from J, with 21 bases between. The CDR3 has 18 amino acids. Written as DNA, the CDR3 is TGTGCCAGCAGCTTAGCCCGGACAGAGGATTCGATCCACTACGAGCAGTACTTC. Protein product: CASSLARTEDSIHYEQYF.

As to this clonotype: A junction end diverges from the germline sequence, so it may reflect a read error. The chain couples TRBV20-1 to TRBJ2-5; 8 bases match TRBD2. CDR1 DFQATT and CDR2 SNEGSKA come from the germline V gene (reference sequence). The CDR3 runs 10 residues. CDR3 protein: CSSSGETQYF. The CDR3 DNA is TGCAGTTCTAGCGGGGAGACCCAGTACTTC.

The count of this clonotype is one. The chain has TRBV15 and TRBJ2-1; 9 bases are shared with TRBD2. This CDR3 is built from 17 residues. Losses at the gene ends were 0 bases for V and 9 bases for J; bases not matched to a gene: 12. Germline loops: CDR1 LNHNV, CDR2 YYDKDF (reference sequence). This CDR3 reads CATSRDRRGAGGGEQFF. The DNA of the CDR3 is TGTGCCACCAGCAGAGACCGAAGGGGAGCGGGAGGTGGTGAGCAGTTCTTC.

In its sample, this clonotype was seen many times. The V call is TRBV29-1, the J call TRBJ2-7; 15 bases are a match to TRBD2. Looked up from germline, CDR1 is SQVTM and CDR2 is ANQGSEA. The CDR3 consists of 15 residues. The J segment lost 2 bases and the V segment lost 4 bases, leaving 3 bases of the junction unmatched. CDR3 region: CSVGGLAGGAYEQYF. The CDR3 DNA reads TGCAGCGTTGGGGGACTAGCGGGAGGTGCCTACGAGCAGTACTTC.

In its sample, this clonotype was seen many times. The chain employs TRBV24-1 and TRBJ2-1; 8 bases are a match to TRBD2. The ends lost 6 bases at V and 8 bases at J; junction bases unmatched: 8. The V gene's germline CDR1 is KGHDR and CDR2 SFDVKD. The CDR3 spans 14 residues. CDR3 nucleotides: TGTGCCACCAGTTCCCCGGGGGGGCTCCATGAGCAGTTCTTC. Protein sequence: CATSSPGGLHEQFF.

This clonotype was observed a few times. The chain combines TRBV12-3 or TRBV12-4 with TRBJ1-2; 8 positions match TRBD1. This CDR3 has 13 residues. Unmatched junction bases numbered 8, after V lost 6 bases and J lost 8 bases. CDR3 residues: CASSQDRVKGYTF. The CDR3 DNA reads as TGTGCCAGCAGCCAGGACAGGGTGAAGGGCTACACCTTC.